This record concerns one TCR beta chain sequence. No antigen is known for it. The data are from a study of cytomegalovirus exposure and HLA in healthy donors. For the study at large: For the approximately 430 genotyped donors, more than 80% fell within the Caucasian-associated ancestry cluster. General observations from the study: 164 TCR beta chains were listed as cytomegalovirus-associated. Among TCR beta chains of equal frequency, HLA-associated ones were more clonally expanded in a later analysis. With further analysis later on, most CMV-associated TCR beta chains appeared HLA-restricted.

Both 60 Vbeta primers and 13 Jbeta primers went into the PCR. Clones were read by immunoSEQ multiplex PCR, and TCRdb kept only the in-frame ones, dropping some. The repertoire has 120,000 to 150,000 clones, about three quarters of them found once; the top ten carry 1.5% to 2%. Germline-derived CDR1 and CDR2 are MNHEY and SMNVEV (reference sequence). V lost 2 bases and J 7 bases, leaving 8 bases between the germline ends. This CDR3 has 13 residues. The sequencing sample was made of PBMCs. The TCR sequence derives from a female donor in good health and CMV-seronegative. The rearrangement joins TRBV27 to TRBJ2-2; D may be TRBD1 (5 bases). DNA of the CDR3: TGTGCCAGCAGTTTAGCCAGGGACGGGGAGCTGTTTTTT. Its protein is CASSLARDGELFF.